The clone carrying this T cell receptor (beta chain) came up many times. This sample is drawn from a study of Graves' ophthalmopathy and Graves' hyperthyroidism. For repertoire sequencing, the TCR beta CDR3 regions were amplified from RNA transcripts. Amplification began with first-round RT-PCR using HTBI primers, then second-round multiplex PCR was performed. Using its own MiXCR run on the multiplex PCR reads, TCRdb lists one record per CDR3 protein. The sample has 300,000 to 400,000 distinct CDR3 sequences; 17% are singletons. The receptor comes from an adult woman with stable Graves' hyperthyroidism. Sequences were obtained from peripheral blood.

For the CDR3, the DNA is TGTGCCAGCAGCCCCCTCCCGGCTTCTAGGAGCTCCTACGAGCAGTACTTC. It yields the protein CASSPLPASRSSYEQYF. The chain uses TRBV9 and TRBJ2-7, with D unclear. In germline, CDR1 is SGDLS, CDR2 YYNGEE. Trimming stripped 4 bases from V and 0 bases from J, with 20 bases between. CDR3 length equals 17 residues.